Listed below are T cell receptor beta chains from one sample, sequenced in a study of ipilimumab plus nivolumab after autologous stem cell transplantation. The table came from immunoSEQ multiplex PCR; TCRdb's copy has only in-frame clones and leaves some out. The top ten hold over 25% of the sample, which has over 10,000 clones, approximately 69% seen once. Sequenced material: PBMCs, taken in a trial of ipilimumab plus nivolumab as post-transplant consolidation. The receptors derive from a male donor with diffuse large B-cell lymphoma. Both conserved end residues are part of each CDR3. Fields, in order: V gene, J gene, clone size, D gene, CDR3 protein, CDR3 DNA. The D gene is left open where the match is weak. The size field is filled for only some rows; it gives once, few, many or a size class.

v_gene: TRBV15; j_gene: TRBJ1-2; abundance: -; d_gene: -; CDR3aa: CATSRAWTEDYTF; CDR3nt: TGTGCCACCAGCAGAGCGTGGACAGAGGACTACACCTTC
v_gene: TRBV9; j_gene: TRBJ1-1; abundance: few; d_gene: -; CDR3aa: CATSVGGNGGNTEAFF; CDR3nt: TGTGCCACCAGCGTCGGGGGAAACGGGGGGAACACTGAAGCTTTCTTT
v_gene: TRBV14; j_gene: TRBJ2-2; abundance: -; d_gene: -; CDR3aa: CASSRLGGTGELFF; CDR3nt: TGTGCCAGCAGCCGATTAGGGGGGACCGGGGAGCTGTTTTTT
v_gene: TRBV7-8; j_gene: TRBJ1-4; abundance: -; d_gene: -; CDR3aa: CASSLSGTFDEKLFF; CDR3nt: TGTGCCAGCAGCCTATCCGGGACATTTGATGAAAAACTGTTTTTT
v_gene: TRBV9; j_gene: TRBJ2-6; abundance: few; d_gene: -; CDR3aa: CASSVEGTRSSGANVLTF; CDR3nt: TGTGCCAGCAGCGTAGAAGGGACGAGGAGCTCTGGGGCCAACGTCCTGACTTTC
v_gene: TRBV6-1; j_gene: TRBJ1-2; abundance: -; d_gene: -; CDR3aa: CASSPQNTYVYGYTF; CDR3nt: TGTGCCAGCAGTCCTCAAAATACATACGTCTATGGCTACACCTTC
v_gene: TRBV5-6; j_gene: TRBJ1-2; abundance: many; d_gene: -; CDR3aa: CASSTSGQGIRYTF; CDR3nt: TGTGCCAGCAGCACCAGTGGTCAGGGTATACGCTACACCTTC
v_gene: TRBV5-6; j_gene: TRBJ1-3; abundance: -; d_gene: TRBD1; CDR3aa: CASSRVAGGSGNTIYF; CDR3nt: TGTGCCAGCAGCCGGGTGGCAGGGGGCTCTGGAAACACCATATATTTT
v_gene: TRBV2; j_gene: TRBJ2-7; abundance: -; d_gene: -; CDR3aa: CGSSQGGSYEQYF; CDR3nt: TGTGGCAGCTCCCAAGGGGGCTCCTACGAGCAGTACTTC
v_gene: TRBV12-5; j_gene: TRBJ1-2; abundance: medium-sized; d_gene: -; CDR3aa: CASGPVGDGYTF; CDR3nt: TGTGCTAGTGGTCCGGTGGGGGATGGCTACACCTTC
v_gene: TRBV30; j_gene: TRBJ2-3; abundance: -; d_gene: TRBD2; CDR3aa: CAWSSGAGIPHTQYF; CDR3nt: TGTGCCTGGAGCTCAGGAGCGGGGATCCCACATACGCAGTATTTT
v_gene: TRBV19; j_gene: TRBJ2-1; abundance: -; d_gene: -; CDR3aa: CASSMVGYNEQFF; CDR3nt: TGTGCCAGTAGTATGGTAGGTTACAATGAGCAGTTCTTC
v_gene: TRBV10-2; j_gene: TRBJ2-1; abundance: large; d_gene: TRBD2; CDR3aa: CASIMSGGAGNEQFF; CDR3nt: TGCGCCAGCATAATGAGCGGGGGGGCGGGGAATGAGCAGTTCTTC
v_gene: TRBV11-2; j_gene: TRBJ1-1; abundance: -; d_gene: -; CDR3aa: CASSSRRGNTEAFF; CDR3nt: TGTGCCAGCAGCTCACGACGAGGGAACACTGAAGCTTTCTTT
v_gene: TRBV20-1; j_gene: TRBJ2-7; abundance: -; d_gene: -; CDR3aa: CSAPGPDEQYF; CDR3nt: TGCAGTGCGCCGGGACCGGACGAGCAGTACTTC
v_gene: TRBV5-4; j_gene: TRBJ2-7; abundance: -; d_gene: -; CDR3aa: CASSLDGRSEQYF; CDR3nt: TGTGCCAGCAGCTTGGATGGGAGATCCGAGCAGTACTTC
v_gene: TRBV5-1; j_gene: TRBJ1-5; abundance: -; d_gene: -; CDR3aa: CASSSPGQPQHF; CDR3nt: TGCGCCAGCAGCTCGCCCGGACAGCCCCAGCATTTT
v_gene: TRBV6-1; j_gene: TRBJ2-7; abundance: medium-sized; d_gene: -; CDR3aa: CASSATGLNFNEQYF; CDR3nt: TGTGCCAGCAGTGCAACCGGACTTAACTTTAACGAGCAGTACTTC